This TCR beta chain was documented in a study of cytomegalovirus exposure and HLA in healthy donors. 13 Jbeta primers and 60 Vbeta primers were used for the PCR. The protocol was immunoSEQ multiplex PCR, while the TCRdb copy is restricted to in-frame clones and leaves out a portion. The sample holds fewer than 150,000 clones, around 80% seen once. This CDR3 has 17 residues. CDR1 is SNHLY, CDR2 FYNNEI, per germline. V was clipped by 9 bases and J by 0 bases; unmatched bases: 10. The specimen was PBMCs. The source of this sequence is a man aged 35-49 years in good health and CMV-seropositive. The chain recombines TRBV2 with TRBJ2-1; TRBD2 aligns across 11 bases. The CDR3 loop is CARARGLAVSSYNEQFF. The DNA for the CDR3 is TGTGCCAGAGCAAGGGGACTAGCGGTGAGCTCCTACAATGAGCAGTTCTTC.